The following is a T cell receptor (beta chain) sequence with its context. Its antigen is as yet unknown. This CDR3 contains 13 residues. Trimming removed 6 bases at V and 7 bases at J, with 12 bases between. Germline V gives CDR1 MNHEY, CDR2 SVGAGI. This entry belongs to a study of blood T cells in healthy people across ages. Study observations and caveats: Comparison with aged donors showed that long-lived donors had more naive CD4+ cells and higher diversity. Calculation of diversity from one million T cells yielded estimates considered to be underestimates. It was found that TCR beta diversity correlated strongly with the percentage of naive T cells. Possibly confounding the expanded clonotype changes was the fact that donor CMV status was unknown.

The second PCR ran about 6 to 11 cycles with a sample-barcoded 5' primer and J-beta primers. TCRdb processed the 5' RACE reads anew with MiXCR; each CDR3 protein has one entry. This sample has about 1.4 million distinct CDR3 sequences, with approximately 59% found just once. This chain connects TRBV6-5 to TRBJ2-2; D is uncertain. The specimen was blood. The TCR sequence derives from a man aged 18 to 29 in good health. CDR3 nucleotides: TGTGCCAGCAGCTACGGACCGGTCGGGGAGCTGTTTTTT. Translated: CASSYGPVGELFF.